The present TCR beta chain was sequenced within a study of PD-1 blockade in classical Hodgkin lymphoma (TCRdb year 2020). About the investigation overall: Nivolumab dosing was 3 mg/kg intravenously every 2 weeks, continuing until either disease progression or unacceptable toxicity. To define a peripheral blood immune signature of response to PD-1 blockade in classical Hodgkin lymphoma, the study combined TCR beta sequencing with CyTOF. The paper's findings and limits, for the study overall: Baseline TCR diversity was reported to be lower in newly diagnosed patients than in healthy donors and to be lower still in relapsed/refractory patients. Trial patients with a complete response had baseline diversity similar to that of newly diagnosed patients, while partial responders and progressors had significantly lower diversity. Diversity was lower in patients who began nivolumab less than 1 year after ASCT, so these patients were left out of later analyses to avoid confounding by immune reconstitution. CD4+ but not CD8+ TCR diversity rose significantly by C4D1 (p=0.0027 vs p=0.16), most apparent in complete responders (p=0.02). The study was limited to a single clinical trial cohort, and causes of repertoire differences, possibly disease activity or prior therapy, remained undefined.

A word on this clone: Its antigen remains unidentified. Per-base qualities were not stored, and no clone one base away is much larger.

Genomic DNA was isolated using the Qiagen DNeasy kit from unsorted PBMCs as well as from negatively selected CD4+ and CD8+ fractions. Using primers that anneal to V and J segments, immunoSEQ multiplex PCR amplified the TCR beta CDR3 regions. A synthetic immune receptor repertoire was used to minimize amplification bias, and any residual bias was removed computationally once sequencing was done. The original pipeline was this. Repertoire diversity was quantified as the Shannon entropy index using custom Python scripts. Unsorted, CD4+ and CD8+ repertoires were analyzed separately, except for combined analyses in which CD4+ and CD8+ sequences were merged in silico. Clonal expansion was defined as at least a 2-fold frequency increase after treatment relative to C1D1, with a pseudocount of 0.5 for undetected baseline clones. Clones with 0 or 1 copy at C1D1 were defined as singleton clones, while clones with 2 or more copies were defined as non-singleton clones. Clones expanded in unsorted samples were assigned a CD4+, CD8+ or unknown annotation through matching of protein sequences in sorted samples from the same patient. Diversity changes from C1D1 to C4D1 were tested in paired samples using Wilcoxon tests. TCRdb holds this immuneACCESS table with in-frame rearrangements only. Some clones are missing; in checked studies, unresolved V genes explain under half, and the rest has no known cause. The DNA was the basis for D and trimming; V, J and clone size are from that table. For this sample the table gives about 20,000 clones, of which 65% to 80% were detected only once. Of the sample, 20% to 25% is held by the ten largest clones.

What this sample's time point label stands for: cycle 4 day 1 (C4D1), after five to seven weeks of nivolumab. Every trial patient had relapsed after autologous stem cell transplantation, and cohorts A, B and C differed in prior brentuximab vedotin exposure. The trial cohort comprised a few dozen patients with relapsed/refractory classical Hodgkin lymphoma whose best overall responses were complete response, partial response or progressive disease. Single-agent nivolumab was administered to trial patients in the multi-cohort phase II CheckMate 205 trial. Best overall response was determined by an independent review committee according to the 2007 International Working Group response criteria. Trial PBMCs were collected immediately before nivolumab initiation (C1D1) and during therapy at cycle 2 day 1 and cycle 4 day 1. Peripheral blood was collected in 8 mL Vacutainer Cell Preparation Tubes, from which PBMCs were isolated by centrifugation and then cryopreserved.

According to the germline V gene, CDR1 reads MGHRA and CDR2 reads YSYEKL. Spanning cysteine to phenylalanine, the CDR3 consists of 14 amino acids. Only CDR3 DNA remains: 42 bases, in frame from the first base. V and J lose 6 bases and 2 bases, and a span of 13 bases separates them. The material was peripheral blood mononuclear cells (PBMCs), obtained before the fourth cycle of nivolumab. This clonotype originated in a human donor with classical Hodgkin lymphoma. Recombination joined TRBV4-1 with TRBJ2-5, with the identity of the D gene unclear. This receptor has the CDR3 CASSKVEVQETQYF. The DNA sequence follows: TGCGCCAGCAGTAAGGTGGAAGTTCAAGAGACCCAGTACTTC.